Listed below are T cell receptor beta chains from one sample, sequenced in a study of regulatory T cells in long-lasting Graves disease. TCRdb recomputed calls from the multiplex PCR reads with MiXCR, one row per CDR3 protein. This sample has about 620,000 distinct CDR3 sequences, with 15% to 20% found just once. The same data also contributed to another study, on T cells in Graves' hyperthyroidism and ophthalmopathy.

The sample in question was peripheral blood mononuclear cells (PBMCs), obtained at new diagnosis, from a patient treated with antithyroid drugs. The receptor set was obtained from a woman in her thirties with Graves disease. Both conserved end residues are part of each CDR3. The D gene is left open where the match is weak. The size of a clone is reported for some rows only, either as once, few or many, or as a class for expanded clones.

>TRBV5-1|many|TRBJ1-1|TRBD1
TGCGCCAGCAGCTGGGACAGGGCCACTGAAGCTTTCTTT
CASSWDRATEAFF
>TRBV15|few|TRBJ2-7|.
TGTGCCACCAGCAGAGGGGTAAACTACGAGCAGTACTTC
CATSRGVNYEQYF
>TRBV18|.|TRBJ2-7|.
TGTGCCAGCTCACCCCTCCTACCCGGGACTGGTCGGGCCCACGAGCAGTACTTC
CASSPLLPGTGRAHEQYF
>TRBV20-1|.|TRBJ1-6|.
TGCAGTGCCTTGAAGACCATCAGGGGTGTCTCTGTTTCACCCCTCCACTTT
CSALKTIRGVSVSPLHF
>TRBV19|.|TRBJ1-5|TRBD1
TGTGCCAGTAGAGGAGGACAGGGACAGCCCCAGCATTTT
CASRGGQGQPQHF
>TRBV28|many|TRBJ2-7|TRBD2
TGTGCCAGCGGGGGTGCCGGGACTAGCGGGAGCGAGCAGTACTTC
CASGGAGTSGSEQYF
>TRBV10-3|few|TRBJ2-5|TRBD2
TGTGCCATCAGTGAGGGGTTACGGGGGGGCCAAGAGACCCAGTACTTC
CAISEGLRGGQETQYF
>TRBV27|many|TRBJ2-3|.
TGTGCCAGCAGTCCTATTCTCAGGGTTCACACAGATACGCAGTATTTT
CASSPILRVHTDTQYF
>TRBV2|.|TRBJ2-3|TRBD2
TGTGCCAGCGAACTAGCGGCTAGCACAGATACGCAGTATTTT
CASELAASTDTQYF
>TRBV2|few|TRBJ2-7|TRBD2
TGTGCCAGCAGTTCCGCAGGACTAGCGGGAGTCGCCGGGCAGTACTTC
CASSSAGLAGVAGQYF
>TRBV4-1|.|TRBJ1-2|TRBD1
TGCGCCAGCAGCCAAGATATTTGGCGACAGGGGAACTATGGCTACACCTTC
CASSQDIWRQGNYGYTF
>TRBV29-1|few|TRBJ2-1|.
TGCAGCGTCGAGGGAGGAGGTGAGCAGTTCTTC
CSVEGGGEQFF
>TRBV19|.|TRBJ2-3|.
TGTGCCAGTAGTACAGGACTTCGGTTGGATACGCAGTATTTT
CASSTGLRLDTQYF
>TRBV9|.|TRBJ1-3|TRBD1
TGTGCCAGCAGCGTCGCCGGGACAGAAGGAAACACCATATATTTT
CASSVAGTEGNTIYF
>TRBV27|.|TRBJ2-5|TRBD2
TGTGCCAGCCGACTAGCGGGAGCCCAAGAGACCCAGTACTTC
CASRLAGAQETQYF
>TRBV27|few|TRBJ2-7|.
TGTGCCAGCAGTTTGCGGTGGAGCGGCTACGAGCAGTACTTC
CASSLRWSGYEQYF
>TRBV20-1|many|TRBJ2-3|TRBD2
TGCAGTGCCCTTAAATCGGCTAGCGGGAGGAGGGATACGCAGTATTTT
CSALKSASGRRDTQYF
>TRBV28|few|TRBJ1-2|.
TGTGCCAGCAGTTTAACAGGAGAGAACTATGGCTACACCTTC
CASSLTGENYGYTF
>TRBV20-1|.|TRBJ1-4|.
TGCGGTGCTAGAGGGGGGGGGACGATAACAACTAATGAAAAACTGTTTTTT
CGARGGGTITTNEKLFF
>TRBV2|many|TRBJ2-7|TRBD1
TGTGCCAGCAGCTGGACAGGGGAAGTTTACGAGCAGTACTTC
CASSWTGEVYEQYF
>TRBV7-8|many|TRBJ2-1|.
TGTGCCAGCAGCTTGGGTTACCGCGGGACGAATGAGCAGTTCTTC
CASSLGYRGTNEQFF
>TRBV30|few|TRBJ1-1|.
TGTGCCTGGAGTGATCCGGGGACAAAAAATGAAGCTTTCTTT
CAWSDPGTKNEAFF
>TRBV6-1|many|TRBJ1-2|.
TGTGCCAGCAGGGGCAGGGAATCAGGCTACACCTTC
CASRGRESGYTF
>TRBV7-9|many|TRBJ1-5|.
TGTGCCAGCAGTTCAGAATCTAATCAGCCCCAGCATTTT
CASSSESNQPQHF
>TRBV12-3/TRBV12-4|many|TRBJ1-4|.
TGTGCCAGCAGTGGCGGGGGCCGTGAAAAACTGTTTTTT
CASSGGGREKLFF
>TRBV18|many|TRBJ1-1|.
TGTGCCAGCAGCCCCCTGACAGCCATGAACACTGAAGCTTTCTTT
CASSPLTAMNTEAFF
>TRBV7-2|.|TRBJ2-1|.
TGTGCCAGCAGCTTAGGCACATTGCGAAATGAGCAGTTCTTC
CASSLGTLRNEQFF
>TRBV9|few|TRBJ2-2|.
TGTGCCAGCAGCGTTAGGGGGGCGGAGGACACCGGGGAGCTGTTTTTT
CASSVRGAEDTGELFF
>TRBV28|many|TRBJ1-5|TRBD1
TGTGCCAGCAGCGCAGGGACAGGGGGCAATCAGCCCCAGCATTTT
CASSAGTGGNQPQHF
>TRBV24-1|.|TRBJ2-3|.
TGTGCCACCAGTGGTTTCCCTTCGCCGGGCAACCCGACAGATACGCAGTATTTT
CATSGFPSPGNPTDTQYF
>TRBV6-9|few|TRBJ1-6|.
TGTGCCAGCAGTTACGCCGTAAATTCACCCCTCCACTTT
CASSYAVNSPLHF
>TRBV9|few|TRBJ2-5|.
TGTGCCAGCAGCGTGTACGGGGGCCAAGAGACCCAGTACTTC
CASSVYGGQETQYF
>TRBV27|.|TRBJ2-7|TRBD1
TGTGCCAGCCGCGAACTCGGGACAGGGGTGGAGGAGCAGTACTTC
CASRELGTGVEEQYF
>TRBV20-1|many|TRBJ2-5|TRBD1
TGCAGTGCTAGGGGGACAGGGGGGCAAGAGACCCAGTACTTC
CSARGTGGQETQYF
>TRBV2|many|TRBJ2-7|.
TGTGCCAGCAGTTCCCAGGGAGTGAAGCAGTACTTC
CASSSQGVKQYF
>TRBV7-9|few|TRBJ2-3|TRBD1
TGTGCCAGCAGCCCAGGACAGGGAGAGTCAGATACGCAGTATTTT
CASSPGQGESDTQYF
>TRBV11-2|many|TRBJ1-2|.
TGTGCCAGCAGCTTAGATCGAGGCAGGGTTAACTATGGCTACACCTTC
CASSLDRGRVNYGYTF
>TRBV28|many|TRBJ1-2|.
TGTGCCAGCAGTTGGAACAATGGCTACACCTTC
CASSWNNGYTF
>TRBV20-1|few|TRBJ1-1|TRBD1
TGCAGTGCTAAGACTACAGGGGGCGCAAAGGTAGAAGCTTTCTTT
CSAKTTGGAKVEAFF
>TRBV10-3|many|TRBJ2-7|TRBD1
TGTGCCATCAGGAGACAGGGGCTTCTCTCCTACGAGCAGTACTTC
CAIRRQGLLSYEQYF
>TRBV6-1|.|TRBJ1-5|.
TGTGCCAGCAGTGGACAGTCTTATAGCAATCAGCCCCAGCATTTT
CASSGQSYSNQPQHF
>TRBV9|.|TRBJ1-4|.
TGTGCCAGCAGCGTAGGAGGCGACGGTGGAAAACTGTTTTTT
CASSVGGDGGKLFF
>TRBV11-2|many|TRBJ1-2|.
TGTGCCAGCAGCTTAGGGGCCCCAGGCGGCTACACCTTC
CASSLGAPGGYTF
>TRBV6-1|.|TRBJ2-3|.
TGTGCCAGCAGCTCCGGACGGAACCTGTTCACAGATACGCAGTATTTT
CASSSGRNLFTDTQYF
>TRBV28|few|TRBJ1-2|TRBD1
TGTGCCTGCAGTTTCGACAGGGAGTATGGCTACACCTTC
CACSFDREYGYTF
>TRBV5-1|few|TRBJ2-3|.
TGCGCCAGCAGGTCCGACAGGAGCATTACAGATACGCAGTATTTT
CASRSDRSITDTQYF
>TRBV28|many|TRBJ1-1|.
TGTGCCAGCAGTTTAAGTCAGGACTGGGTTGGCACTGAAGCTTTCTTT
CASSLSQDWVGTEAFF
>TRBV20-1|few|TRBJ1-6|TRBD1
TGCAGTGCGAACCCAAGACAGGGGATTAATTCACCCCTCCACTTT
CSANPRQGINSPLHF
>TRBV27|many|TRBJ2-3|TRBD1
TGTGCCAGCAGTTTAAGGGGTGACCGGGACAGGGGCACAGATACGCAGTATTTT
CASSLRGDRDRGTDTQYF
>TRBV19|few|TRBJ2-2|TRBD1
TGTGCCAGTAGCGATGACGTGGGACAGGTCCGGGACACCGGGGAGCTGTTTTTT
CASSDDVGQVRDTGELFF
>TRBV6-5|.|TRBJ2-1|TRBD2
TGTGCCAGCAGTTACCCCGGGATGACTAGCGGGAGGTACAATGAGCAGTTCTTC
CASSYPGMTSGRYNEQFF